This TCR beta chain is from a study of identical twins. General observations from the study: Not following the same donors, the study drew its conclusions from cross-sectional statistical analysis. It was possible that invariant MAIT and iNKT cells partly confounded the zero-insertion analyses. Excess low generation probability was seen in twin-shared out-of-frame alpha sequences.

TCRdb reprocessed the 5' RACE reads via MiXCR and lists one record per CDR3 protein. This table has 700,000 to 950,000 distinct CDR3 sequences, roughly an eighth appearing once. Healthy Caucasians were all of the donors. As for this clonotype: The antigen remains undetermined.

CDR3 length equals 15 residues. Deletions cut 3 bases from V and 5 bases from J, with 16 bases between. Germline V lookup: CDR1 DFQATT, CDR2 SNEGSKA (reference sequence). These data were also filed under a second study, of yellow fever vaccine responses in identical twins.

Material for sequencing was PBMCs. The J gene is TRBJ2-2, the V gene TRBV20-1; the D gene is possibly TRBD1 (6 bases). The TCR sequence derives from a woman in her late teens or twenties in good health. Here the CDR3 DNA reads TGCAGTGCTAGTGGCCAAACAGGGCCGACCGGGGAGCTGTTTTTT. Its protein product is CSASGQTGPTGELFF.